These T cell receptor beta chains were read from a single sample in a study of cytomegalovirus exposure and HLA in healthy donors. Assay: immunoSEQ multiplex PCR; the TCRdb copy retains only in-frame clones and omits some. The table shows 110,000 or so clones, with over 75% occurring only once. Sequencing input: PBMCs. These receptors originate from a woman aged 18-29 years in good health and CMV-seronegative. CDR3s include the opening cysteine and the closing phenylalanine or tryptophan. A D gene is named only where the DNA matches it firmly. The listing skips clone size in some rows; elsewhere it reads once, few, many or a size class.

v_gene	abundance	j_gene	d_gene	CDR3nt	CDR3aa
TRBV9	-	TRBJ2-2	-	TGTGCCAGCAGCGTAGCTTGGGGGGCGAACACCGGGGAGCTGTTTTTT	CASSVAWGANTGELFF
TRBV29-1	once	TRBJ1-5	-	TGCAGCGTTGCAGGGGGCAATCAGCCCCAGCATTTT	CSVAGGNQPQHF
TRBV4-2	-	TRBJ1-2	-	TGTGCCAGCAGCCAAGAGCGAGCGACTAACTATGGCTACACCTTC	CASSQERATNYGYTF
TRBV28	-	TRBJ2-5	TRBD1	TGTGCCAGCAGTCCCGGACAGGGGAGCGCAGGGGGAGAGACCCAGTACTTC	CASSPGQGSAGGETQYF
TRBV6-1	once	TRBJ1-2	TRBD1	TGTGCCAGCAGTGTACAGGGGGCGGAGGGCTACACCTTC	CASSVQGAEGYTF
TRBV4-3	once	TRBJ1-5	-	TGCGCCAGCAGCCAAGATATAGGGGTCGATCAGCCCCAGCATTTT	CASSQDIGVDQPQHF
TRBV28	-	TRBJ1-4	TRBD1	TGTGCCAGCAGTTTTACAGGGGTTAATGAAAAACTGTTTTTT	CASSFTGVNEKLFF
TRBV5-4	-	TRBJ1-6	TRBD1	TGTGCCAGCAGGCGGGACAGCTATAATTCACCCCTCCACTTT	CASRRDSYNSPLHF
TRBV6-1	-	TRBJ1-2	TRBD1	TGTGCCAGCAGTGAGGACAGGGGGCTTAAGGGCTACACCTTC	CASSEDRGLKGYTF
TRBV27	-	TRBJ2-7	-	TGTGCCAGCAGCCGAGGGACTGCCTACGAGCAGTACTTC	CASSRGTAYEQYF
TRBV27	few	TRBJ1-1	TRBD1	TGTGCCAGCAGGACCCAGGGACAGAGGGGAGCTTTCTTT	CASRTQGQRGAFF
TRBV19	-	TRBJ1-2	-	TGTGCCAGTCTAGCCAGGATGGTTCTCGGGTATGGCTATACCTTC	CASLARMVLGYGYTF
TRBV5-4	-	TRBJ2-7	-	TGTGCCAGCAGCTTAGACAGAGCCTACGAGCAGTACTTC	CASSLDRAYEQYF
TRBV4-3	-	TRBJ2-2	TRBD1	TGCGCCAGCAGCCAAAGGCGGACAGGGCGGTACGGGGAGCTGTTTTTT	CASSQRRTGRYGELFF
TRBV28	-	TRBJ2-3	TRBD2	TGTGCCAGCAGCCTTATAAGCGGGAGTGGGACAGATACGCAGTATTTT	CASSLISGSGTDTQYF
TRBV28	-	TRBJ1-2	-	TGTGCCAGCATCACACGGGATGTCTATGGCTACACCTTC	CASITRDVYGYTF
TRBV7-2	-	TRBJ2-2	TRBD2	TGTGCCAGCAGCCCGCTGGGACTAGCGGGGGGGCGGACCGGGGAGCTGTTTTTT	CASSPLGLAGGRTGELFF
TRBV28	-	TRBJ2-2	TRBD1	TGTGCCAGCAGCCGGACAGGGAACACCGGGGAGCTGTTTTTT	CASSRTGNTGELFF
TRBV9	-	TRBJ1-2	TRBD1	TGTGCCAGCAGCTTTAGTCAGGGGGCGGAAGATGGCTACACCTTC	CASSFSQGAEDGYTF
TRBV27	few	TRBJ1-1	-	TGTGCCAGCAGTTTATGGCAGGGGAACACTGAAGCTTTCTTT	CASSLWQGNTEAFF
TRBV6-6	-	TRBJ1-2	-	TGTGCCAGCATCTCAAACAGGGCCCAAGCTAACTATGGCTACACCTTC	CASISNRAQANYGYTF
TRBV27	few	TRBJ2-7	TRBD1	TGTGCCAGCAGTCCAACCCGACAGGGAAGGTTAGCCTACGAGCAGTACTTC	CASSPTRQGRLAYEQYF
TRBV5-1	-	TRBJ2-1	-	TGCGCCAGCAGCTTGCGAGGCAGCAATGAGCAGTTCTTC	CASSLRGSNEQFF
TRBV7-2	once	TRBJ2-7	-	TGTGCCAGCAGCCCTATCGTACCACCCTACGAGCAGTACTTC	CASSPIVPPYEQYF
TRBV6-5	-	TRBJ2-1	TRBD2	TGTGCCAGCAGTCGTCGGGGGGGTAATATAGGTGAGCAGTTCTTC	CASSRRGGNIGEQFF
TRBV5-4	-	TRBJ2-5	-	TGTGCCAGCAGCAGGGACTTGCAAGAGACCCAGTACTTC	CASSRDLQETQYF
TRBV9	-	TRBJ1-5	TRBD1	TGTGCCAGCAGCTCAACAGGGGGACGCAATCAGCCCCAGCATTTT	CASSSTGGRNQPQHF
TRBV27	-	TRBJ1-1	TRBD1	TGTGCCAGCAGGGAAGGACAGGGAAACGCTTTCTTT	CASREGQGNAFF